The clone carrying this TCR beta chain was recorded a few times. This may be a read error: a much more frequent sequence differs by one nucleotide. Via MiXCR, TCRdb re-called the 5' RACE reads, giving one row per CDR3 protein. This sample carries 8,000 to 9,500 distinct CDR3 sequences, roughly 16% of them seen once, and the ten largest clones take 3.5%. Trimming removed 0 bases from V and 9 bases from J; junction bases left unmatched: 10. The germline CDR1 and CDR2 sequences are SGHVS and FQNEAQ. The CDR3 extends over 15 amino acids. Memory CD4+ cells were defined as CD4+CD45RO+CD25-. The chain is built from TRBV7-8 and TRBJ2-7, with TRBD2 identical over 8 bases. The sequenced material came from memory CD4+ T cells sorted from blood. Stated subset: memory CD4+ T cells, CD4+CD45RO+CD25-. The TCR was taken from a female donor with breast cancer. The CDR3 coding sequence is TGTGCCAGCAGCTTAGCAACCAGCGGGAGTGGCGGGCAGTACTTC. Amino acids: CASSLATSGSGGQYF.